These T cell receptor beta chains were read from a single sample in a study of blood T cell repertoires in COVID-19. The assay was immunoSEQ multiplex PCR, and TCRdb's table has in-frame clones only and misses some. Here the sample spans about 110,000 clones, 80% to 90% being singletons. The sequenced material came from peripheral blood. These receptors were taken from a middle-aged man with acute or convalescent COVID-19. Each CDR3 is given with its conserved first and last residue. The order of the fields is clone size, D gene, J gene, V gene, CDR3 protein, CDR3 DNA. The D gene is left open where the match is weak. Rows give clone size only sometimes, using once, few, many, or a class for an expanded clone.

once	.	TRBJ2-5	TRBV5-1	CASSPRATQETQYF	TGCGCCAGCAGCCCCAGGGCCACCCAAGAGACCCAGTACTTC
once	TRBD1	TRBJ1-4	TRBV2	CAGRPGTGGKLFF	TGTGCCGGACGTCCCGGGACAGGGGGAAAACTGTTTTTT
.	TRBD1	TRBJ2-1	TRBV28	CATLGGVNEQFF	TGTGCCACCCTAGGGGGCGTTAATGAGCAGTTCTTC
.	.	TRBJ2-2	TRBV7-2	CASRSGGLRTGELFF	TGTGCCAGCCGGTCCGGGGGGCTGAGGACCGGGGAGCTGTTTTTT
.	TRBD2	TRBJ2-7	TRBV5-1	CASRIAGPYEQYF	TGCGCCAGCAGGATAGCGGGACCCTACGAGCAGTACTTC
.	TRBD2	TRBJ2-5	TRBV19	CASSIGGLAGQETQYF	TGTGCCAGTAGTATAGGAGGACTAGCGGGACAGGAGACCCAGTACTTC
.	.	TRBJ2-5	TRBV27	CASSLSAPPGETQYF	TGTGCCAGCAGTTTATCTGCCCCACCAGGAGAGACCCAGTACTTC
.	TRBD1	TRBJ1-4	TRBV6-2/TRBV6-3	CASSYPRKGGRREKLFF	TGTGCCAGCAGTTACCCACGGAAAGGGGGCCGGAGGGAAAAACTGTTTTTT
.	.	TRBJ2-3	TRBV11-3	CASSLDRHDTQYF	TGTGCCAGCAGCTTAGACCGACATGATACGCAGTATTTT
.	TRBD2	TRBJ2-3	TRBV15	CATSRDLRAGYTDTQYF	TGTGCCACCAGCAGAGATCTCCGAGCGGGGTACACAGATACGCAGTATTTT
.	TRBD1	TRBJ1-5	TRBV6-5	CASSGTGKFSQPQHF	TGTGCCAGCAGCGGGACAGGGAAGTTTAGTCAGCCCCAGCATTTT
.	TRBD2	TRBJ2-1	TRBV6-1	CASSEESGGPYNEQFF	TGTGCCAGCAGTGAAGAAAGCGGGGGGCCCTACAATGAGCAGTTCTTC
.	TRBD2	TRBJ2-1	TRBV7-9	CASSLMTSGSREQFF	TGTGCCAGCAGCTTAATGACTAGCGGGAGTCGCGAGCAGTTCTTC
.	.	TRBJ2-5	TRBV5-1	CASMGAETQYF	TGCGCCAGCATGGGAGCAGAGACCCAGTACTTC